The clone carrying this TCR beta chain has ten or more counts. These data belong to a study of T cell repertoires in cytomegalovirus infection. TCRdb reprocessed the reads via MiXCR and lists one record per CDR3 protein. The sample carries 250,000 to 300,000 distinct CDR3 sequences, more than 20% recorded once. The CDR3 spans 17 residues. V lost 1 base and J lost 0; bases outside the gene matches: 8. Germline V CDR1 and CDR2: SGHTA, FQGNSA. V usage is TRBV7-2 and J usage is TRBJ1-2, with 7 bases that match TRBD1. The source material was PBMCs. The sequence came from a human donor in good health (CMV status not recorded). Some clones in this sample may be carry-over from other donors' samples. The CDR3 loop is CASSLGLFGTANYGYTF. In nucleotides, the CDR3 is TGTGCCAGCAGCTTAGGGCTATTCGGGACAGCTAACTATGGCTACACCTTC.